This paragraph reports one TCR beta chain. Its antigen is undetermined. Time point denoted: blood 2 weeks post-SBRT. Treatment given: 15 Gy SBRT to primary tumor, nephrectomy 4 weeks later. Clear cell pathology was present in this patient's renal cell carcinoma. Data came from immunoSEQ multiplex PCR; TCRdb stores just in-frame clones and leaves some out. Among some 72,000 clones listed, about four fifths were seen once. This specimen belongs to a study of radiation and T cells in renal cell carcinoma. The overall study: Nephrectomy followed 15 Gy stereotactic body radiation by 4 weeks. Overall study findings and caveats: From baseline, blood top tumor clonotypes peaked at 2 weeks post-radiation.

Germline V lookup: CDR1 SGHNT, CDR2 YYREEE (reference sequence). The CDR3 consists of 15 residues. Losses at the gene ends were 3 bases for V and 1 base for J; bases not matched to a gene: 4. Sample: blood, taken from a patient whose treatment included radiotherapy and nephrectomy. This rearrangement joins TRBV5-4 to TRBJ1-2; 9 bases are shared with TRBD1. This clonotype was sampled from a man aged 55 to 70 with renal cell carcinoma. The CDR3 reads CASSSTGGNNYGYTF. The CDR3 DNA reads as TGTGCCAGCAGCTCTACAGGGGGCAATAACTATGGCTACACCTTC.